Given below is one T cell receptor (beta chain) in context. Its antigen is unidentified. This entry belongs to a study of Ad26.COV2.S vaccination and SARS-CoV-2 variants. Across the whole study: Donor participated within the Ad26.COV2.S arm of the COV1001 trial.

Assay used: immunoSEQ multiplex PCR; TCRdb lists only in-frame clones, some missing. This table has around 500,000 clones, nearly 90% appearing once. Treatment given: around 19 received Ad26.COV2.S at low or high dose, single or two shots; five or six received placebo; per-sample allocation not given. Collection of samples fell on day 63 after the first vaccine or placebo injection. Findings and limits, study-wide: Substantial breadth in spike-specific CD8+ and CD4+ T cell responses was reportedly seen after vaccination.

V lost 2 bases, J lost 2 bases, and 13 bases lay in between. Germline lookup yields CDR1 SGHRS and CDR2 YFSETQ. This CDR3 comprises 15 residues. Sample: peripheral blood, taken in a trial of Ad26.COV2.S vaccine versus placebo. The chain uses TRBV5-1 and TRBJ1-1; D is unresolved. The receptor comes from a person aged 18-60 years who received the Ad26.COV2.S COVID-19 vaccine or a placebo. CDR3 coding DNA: TGCGCCAGCAGCTTTCTGGGCGGAATAAACACTGAAGCTTTCTTT. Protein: CASSFLGGINTEAFF.